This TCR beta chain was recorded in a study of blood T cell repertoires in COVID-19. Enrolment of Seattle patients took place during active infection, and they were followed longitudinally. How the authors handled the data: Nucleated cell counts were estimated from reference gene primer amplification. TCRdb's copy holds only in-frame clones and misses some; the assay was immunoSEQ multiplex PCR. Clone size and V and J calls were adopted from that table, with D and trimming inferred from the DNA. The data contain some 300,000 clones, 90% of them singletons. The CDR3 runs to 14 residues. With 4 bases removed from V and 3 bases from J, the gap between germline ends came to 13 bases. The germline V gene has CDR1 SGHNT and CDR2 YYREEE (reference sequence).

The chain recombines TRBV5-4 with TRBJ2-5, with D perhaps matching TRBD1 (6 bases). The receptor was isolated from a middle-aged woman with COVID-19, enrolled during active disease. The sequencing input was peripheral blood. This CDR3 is CASSRDTKEETQYF. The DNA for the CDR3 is TGTGCCAGCAGCCGGGACACTAAAGAAGAGACCCAGTACTTC.